This T cell receptor (beta chain) was identified in a study of monozygotic twins with inflammatory bowel disease. Incorporation of UMIs carrying a 6-nucleotide sample barcode was performed by template switching. TCRdb re-called the 5' RACE reads; one entry per CDR3 protein, DNA not given. This listing includes 300,000 to 350,000 distinct CDR3 sequences. The CDR3 has 13 residues. Germline V CDR1 and CDR2: MNHEY, SMNVEV (reference sequence). Sequenced sample: blood. The rearrangement links TRBV27 to TRBJ1-2; TCRdb picks TRBD1, but there is no DNA to check that call. This TCR came from a human donor with ulcerative colitis or Crohn's disease, or a healthy co-twin of an affected twin (not recorded which). This CDR3 is CASKTGANYGYTF.